This T cell receptor beta chain was observed in a study of T cell responses to AZD1222 COVID-19 vaccine. Study outcomes and limitations: Regions 160-218 and 743-854 dominated among vaccine-associated CD4 TCRs spanning spike.

Germline-derived CDR1 and CDR2 are ENHRY and SYGVKD. V lost 6 bases to trimming and J lost 5 bases; unmatched junction nucleotides: 3. The CDR3 is 14 amino acids. The method was immunoSEQ multiplex PCR; TCRdb's version includes in-frame clones alone and lacks a portion of them. The sample holds 150,000 or so clones, less than 90% seen once. A single count supports this clone. Its antigen is as yet unknown. The TCR sequence derives from an adult in good health. The material was peripheral blood, obtained on day 0 of MenACWY control vaccination. The chain carries TRBV10-3 and TRBJ2-2, with 10 bases lining up with TRBD2. CDR3 bases: TGTGCCATCAGCCCTAGCGGGGGAACCGGGGAGCTGTTTTTT. Translated: CAISPSGGTGELFF.